Presented here are 15 T cell receptor beta chains from one specimen sequenced in a study of blood T cell repertoires in COVID-19. The protocol was immunoSEQ multiplex PCR, while the TCRdb copy is restricted to in-frame clones and leaves out a portion. The table lists about 190,000 clones, around nine tenths of them singletons, with 3.5% to 4.5% in the top ten. The sequencing sample was made of peripheral blood. Source of these receptors: a human donor in a cohort sampled during active COVID-19.

The rearrangement uses TRBV6-2 or TRBV6-3 and TRBJ2-7; no clear D. V was shortened by 2 bases and J by 7 bases, with 6 bases between the two germline ends. There are 11 residues in the CDR3. The germline CDR1 and CDR2 sequences are MNHEY and SVGEGT. The CDR3 sequence: CASSYGAEQYF. CDR3 nucleotides: TGTGCCAGCAGTTACGGAGCAGAGCAGTACTTC.

This clone was observed a single time. V and J are TRBV7-2 and TRBJ2-5; D perhaps matches TRBD2 (5 bases). CDR3 size: 15 residues. V was pared by 1 base and J by 5 bases, with 14 bases between. Germline V gene sequence: CDR1 SGHTA, CDR2 FQGNSA. DNA of the CDR3: TGTGCCAGCAGCTTAGTGTTCGGGATGAGGGAGACCCAGTACTTC. Protein product: CASSLVFGMRETQYF.

The chain has TRBV2 and TRBJ2-7, with 8 bases that match TRBD2. Germline V gene sequence: CDR1 SNHLY, CDR2 FYNNEI. With 5 bases clipped from V and 2 bases from J, the junction kept 8 bases outside the gene matches. The CDR3 has 15 residues. CDR3 residues: CASSHPGLGAYEQYF. In nucleotides, the CDR3 is TGTGCCAGCAGTCATCCGGGACTAGGAGCCTACGAGCAGTACTTC.

The V and J genes are TRBV20-1 and TRBJ1-1; 7 bases are shared with TRBD1. The CDR3 extends over 11 amino acids. Germline trimming cut 3 bases from V and 9 bases from J; bases unmatched to any gene: 4. Germline CDR1 is DFQATT and CDR2 is SNEGSKA (reference sequence). The CDR3 loop reads CSARGDSQAFF. The CDR3 DNA sequence: TGCAGTGCTAGGGGGGACAGCCAAGCTTTCTTT.

This chain uses TRBV18 with TRBJ2-7; weak D call: TRBD2 (7 bases). The ends were cut back, 3 bases at V and 7 bases at J, with 16 bases in the middle. The CDR3 covers 14 residues. Germline assignment: CDR1 KGHSH and CDR2 LQKENI. The CDR3: CASSPAAGAGEQYF. As DNA, the CDR3 is TGTGCCAGCTCACCGGCGGCGGGGGCAGGGGAGCAGTACTTC.

J is TRBJ2-1 and V is TRBV11-3; 10 bases align to TRBD2. Germline CDR1 is SGHNT and CDR2 is YENEEA. The CDR3 has 15 amino acids. V lost 5 bases and J lost 5; bases outside the gene matches: 6. CDR3 residues: CASSPRTSGDNEQFF. CDR3 bases: TGTGCCAGCAGCCCACGGACTAGCGGTGACAATGAGCAGTTCTTC.

The rearrangement joins TRBV5-4 to TRBJ2-5; 8 nucleotides line up with TRBD1. With 2 bases clipped from V and 2 bases from J, the junction kept 5 bases outside the gene matches. Per germline, CDR1 SGHNT and CDR2 YYREEE (reference sequence). The CDR3 loop spans 15 amino acids. CDR3 nucleotide sequence: TGTGCCAGCAGCTTCGACGGGACAGGACAAGAGACCCAGTACTTC. Translated, it gives CASSFDGTGQETQYF.

In its sample, this clone was seen once. This sequence joins TRBV11-2 and TRBJ1-2, with a weak D call TRBD1 (6 bases). CDR3 size: 17 residues. The germline gives CDR1 SGHAT, CDR2 FQNNGV. The V gene lost 1 base and the J gene lost 4 bases, with 19 bases spanning the gap. CDR3 DNA sequence: TGTGCCAGCAGCTTAGGGGGCCCAGGGGCAAGGACCTATGGCTACACCTTC. It yields the protein CASSLGGPGARTYGYTF. Full variable domain (remainder filled in from reference TRBV11-2 and TRBJ1-2): EAGVAQSPRYKIIEKRQSVAFWCNPISGHATLYWYQQILGQGPKLLIQFQNNGVVDDSQLPKDRFSAERLKGVDSTLKIQPAKLEDSAVYLCASSLGGPGARTYGYTFGSGTRLTVV.

The chain couples TRBV11-2 to TRBJ2-3; 11 nucleotides align to TRBD1. The CDR3 consists of 15 residues. From germline, CDR1 is SGHAT and CDR2 FQNNGV. V gave up 4 bases and J gave up 7 bases; unmatched junction bases: 7. The CDR3 nucleotides are TGTGCCAGCAGCTGGACAGGGGGCGGCTCGAATACGCAGTATTTT. Amino acid sequence: CASSWTGGGSNTQYF.

The gene calls are TRBV29-1 and TRBJ2-3; D gene ambiguous. CDR3 length: 12 residues. The germline V and J ends were trimmed by 7 bases and 0 bases, with 8 bases remaining between them. Germline-derived CDR1 and CDR2 are SQVTM and ANQGSEA. CDR3 amino acids: CSALRSTDTQYF. The CDR3 region has the DNA TGCAGCGCCCTCCGTAGCACAGATACGCAGTATTTT.

The rearrangement joins TRBV7-2 to TRBJ2-7, with 7 bases that match TRBD1. CDR3 length: 15 residues. With 2 bases clipped from V and 4 bases from J, the junction kept 8 bases outside the gene matches. CDR1 and CDR2 from the germline V gene are SGHTA and FQGNSA. CDR3 region: CASSLTDRDGYEQYF. The CDR3 DNA follows: TGTGCCAGCAGCTTAACTGACAGGGATGGGTACGAGCAGTACTTC.

The rearrangement links TRBV7-7 to TRBJ2-2, with D perhaps matching TRBD2 (6 bases). The germline V gene has CDR1 SSHAT and CDR2 FNYEAQ (reference sequence). This CDR3 is built from 14 residues. The CDR3 sequence: CATGGRRNTGELFF. Written as DNA, the CDR3 is TGTGCTACTGGAGGGCGTAGGAACACCGGGGAGCTGTTTTTT.

The gene calls are TRBV10-2 and TRBJ2-1, with TRBD2 matching over 14 bases. V was pared by 10 bases and J by 2 bases, with 16 bases of the junction left unmatched. Germline V gene data show CDR1 as WSHSY and CDR2 as SAAADI. The CDR3 consists of 19 residues. The CDR3 spells CAITPGTSGSGGTYNEQFF. The CDR3 nucleotides are TGCGCCATCACCCCAGGGACTAGCGGGAGTGGTGGGACCTACAATGAGCAGTTCTTC.

This clone was seen a single time. CDR3 sequence: CASSQASGRRYNEQFF. In DNA, the CDR3 is TGTGCCAGCAGCCAAGCTAGCGGGAGGAGATATAATGAGCAGTTCTTC. The genes are TRBV4-2 and TRBJ2-1; 11 bases are shared with TRBD2. The CDR3 extends over 16 amino acids. CDR1 LGHNA and CDR2 YNFKEQ come from the germline V gene. The junction had 6 bases not matched to a gene; V was cut back by 1 base and J by 7 bases.

The chain is built from TRBV7-9 and TRBJ2-5, with D perhaps matching TRBD2 (5 bases). The CDR3 totals 15 residues. V was pared by 5 bases and J by 5 bases, with 18 bases between. Germline lookup yields CDR1 SEHNR and CDR2 FQNEAQ (reference sequence). In DNA, the CDR3 is TGTGCCAGCAGCCTTCGTTTAGGGCGGGCGGAGACCCAGTACTTC. Its translation is CASSLRLGRAETQYF.